This entry lists 20 T cell receptor beta chains sequenced from one sample in a study of T cells in lung cancer brain metastases. Clones were sequenced by immunoSEQ multiplex PCR, and TCRdb holds only the in-frame ones, with some missing. The table includes about 5,600 clones, roughly 80% detected once. Sequencing used tumor tissue from a brain metastasis. These receptors all stem from a man in his fifties or sixties with non-small cell lung cancer that had spread to the brain.

The rearrangement uses TRBV5-1 and TRBJ2-2; D is ambiguous. V lost 4 bases and J 3 bases, leaving 7 bases between the germline ends. The CDR3 has 13 amino acids. Germline V CDR1 and CDR2: SGHRS, YFSETQ. The CDR3 protein is CASSGWDTGELFF. The CDR3 DNA sequence: TGCGCCAGCAGCGGATGGGACACCGGGGAGCTGTTTTTT. Full variable domain (remainder filled in from reference TRBV5-1 and TRBJ2-2): KAGVTQTPRYLIKTRGQQVTLSCSPISGHRSVSWYQQTPGQGLQFLFEYFSETQRNKGNFPGRFSGRQFSNSRSEMNVSTLELGDSALYLCASSGWDTGELFFGEGSRLTVL.

This clone came up once. V is TRBV4-3 and J is TRBJ2-6, with D unclear. The CDR3 totals 15 residues. V was pared by 4 bases and J by 0 bases, with 7 bases between. CDR1 and CDR2 from the germline V gene are LGHNA and YSLEER. CDR3 sequence: CASSRSVSGANVLTF. The CDR3 DNA reads TGCGCCAGCAGCCGGTCGGTCTCTGGGGCCAACGTCCTGACTTTC.

The rearrangement joins TRBV7-9 to TRBJ2-1, with 9 bases aligning to TRBD2. The CDR3 contains 14 residues. CDR1 SEHNR and CDR2 FQNEAQ come from the germline V gene (reference sequence). V trimming: 3 bases; J trimming: 4 bases; junction bases outside the gene matches: 1. CDR3 loop: CASSLRGGYNEQFF. For the CDR3, the DNA is TGTGCCAGCAGCTTGCGGGGGGGATACAATGAGCAGTTCTTC.

The chain couples TRBV4-3 to TRBJ1-1; unclear D gene. The CDR3 extends over 14 amino acids. Germline V gene lookup returns CDR1 LGHNA and CDR2 YSLEER. V shed 3 bases and J shed 4 bases, with 12 bases lying between them. The CDR3 nucleotides are TGCGCCAGCAGCCAGAACCGCCGCGGCACTGAAGCTTTCTTT. Translation: CASSQNRRGTEAFF.

This clone was seen a single time. The chain uses TRBV5-1 and TRBJ2-3, with D hard to call. In germline, CDR1 is SGHRS, CDR2 YFSETQ. V dropped 0 bases and J dropped 2 bases, with 10 bases sitting between them. This CDR3 is built from 15 residues. The CDR3 DNA sequence: TGCGCCAGCAGCTTGGCCGGCGGTTTCACAGATACGCAGTATTTT. Residues: CASSLAGGFTDTQYF.

To note about this clone: A read error may account for a junction end that differs from germline. This sequence joins TRBV30 and TRBJ1-6; no reliable D call. Germline V gives CDR1 GTSNPN, CDR2 SVGIG (reference sequence). CDR3 length: 17 residues. The CDR3 region is CAWSELTPMAYSSPLHF. CDR3 nucleotides: TGTGCCTGGAGTGAATTGACCCCTATGGCTTATAGTTCACCCCTCCACTTT.

This sequence joins TRBV4-2 and TRBJ2-1; no clear D gene. Trimming removed 0 bases at V and 5 bases at J, with 17 bases between. Germline lookup yields CDR1 LGHNA and CDR2 YNFKEQ. This CDR3 spans 17 amino acids. The CDR3 loop is CASSQDRIASWNNEQFF. The CDR3 coding sequence is TGTGCCAGCAGCCAAGACCGGATCGCGAGCTGGAACAATGAGCAGTTCTTC.

The genes are TRBV7-2 and TRBJ1-3; D gene unclear. CDR1 is SGHTA and CDR2 is FQGNSA in the germline V gene. Trimming shortened V by 1 base and J by 4 bases, and 8 bases separated the two germline ends. The CDR3 is 14 amino acids. CDR3 coding DNA: TGTGCCAGCAGCTTAGATTTTATCGGAAACACCATATATTTT. Amino acids: CASSLDFIGNTIYF.

The V and J genes are TRBV7-9 and TRBJ1-5; D may be TRBD1 (6 bases). The germline gives CDR1 SEHNR, CDR2 FQNEAQ (reference sequence). The V end was cut by 6 bases, the J end by 5 bases, with 17 bases between. CDR3 length: 15 amino acids. The CDR3 is CASSQTGPGDQPQHF. The CDR3 nucleotides are TGTGCCAGCAGTCAAACAGGGCCCGGAGATCAGCCCCAGCATTTT.

In nucleotides, the CDR3 is TGTGCCAGCAGCCCCACCCGTGGCACTAATGAAAAACTGTTTTTT. It encodes CASSPTRGTNEKLFF. The chain employs TRBV6-6 and TRBJ1-4; no clear D gene. Germline V gives CDR1 MNHNY, CDR2 SVGAGI (reference sequence). Trimming took off 6 bases at V and 2 bases at J, with 13 bases between the two ends. This CDR3 contains 15 residues.

The chain links TRBV19 to TRBJ1-4, with D unresolved. The CDR3 has 13 amino acids. Trimming pared 8 bases from V and 7 bases from J, leaving 14 bases between. Germline CDR1 LNHDA, CDR2 SQIVND (reference sequence). CDR3 DNA: TGTGCCAGTTCCTTTTCCATGGGTGAAAAACTGTTTTTT. Its protein product is CASSFSMGEKLFF. The full variable domain, completed using reference TRBV19 and TRBJ1-4, is DGGITQSPKYLFRKEGQNVTLSCEQNLNHDAMYWYRQDPGQGLRLIYYSQIVNDFQKGDIAEGYSVSREKKESFPLTVTSAQKNPTAFYLCASSFSMGEKLFFGSGTQLSVL.

Regarding this clone: Relative to the germline gene, one junction end is altered; a read error may explain this. The same CDR3 can be traced to other DNA sequences in this sample. This rearrangement joins TRBV10-3 to TRBJ1-1; TRBD1 might be the D (6 bases). Germline lookup yields CDR1 ENHRY and CDR2 SYGVKD. This CDR3 comprises 17 residues. CDR3 sequence: CAISERYGAQGGTEAFF. As DNA, the CDR3 is TGTGCTATCAGTGAGAGATACGGGGCACAGGGAGGAACTGAAGCTTTCTTT.

This clone occurred once. The V gene is TRBV6-1, the J gene TRBJ1-2; TRBD1 aligns across 7 bases. The junction had 6 bases not matched to a gene; V was cut back by 8 bases and J by 0 bases. The length of the CDR3 is 14 residues. Germline assignment: CDR1 MNHNS and CDR2 SASEGT. The CDR3 loop reads CASAKGATNYGYTF. DNA for the CDR3: TGTGCCAGCGCGAAGGGGGCGACTAACTATGGCTACACCTTC.

CDR3 sequence (DNA): TGTGCCAGCAGCTTTAATTACGGAGAATCCTACGAGCAGTACTTC. Protein product: CASSFNYGESYEQYF. The chain recombines TRBV11-2 with TRBJ2-7; D is unclear. The V end lost 3 bases, the J end lost 1 base, and 13 bases lay between the germline ends. Germline assignment: CDR1 SGHAT and CDR2 FQNNGV. The CDR3 extends over 15 amino acids.

The CDR3 here is CASSQTINQPQHF. The CDR3 DNA sequence: TGCGCCAGCAGCCAAACCATAAATCAGCCCCAGCATTTT. The V and J genes are TRBV4-3 and TRBJ1-5, with D uncertain. CDR1 and CDR2 from the germline V gene are LGHNA and YSLEER. V lost 2 bases and J 4 bases, leaving 6 bases between the germline ends. The CDR3 has 13 residues.

V and J are TRBV5-6 and TRBJ2-1; 8 bases line up with TRBD2. The CDR3 runs 14 residues. Germline V gene sequence: CDR1 SGHDT, CDR2 YYEEEE. V shed 3 bases and J 10 bases; nucleotides not matched to a gene: 9. The CDR3 DNA reads TGTGCCAGCAGCTCCGGGCTGACGGGGGGGGAGCAGTTCTTC. Translated: CASSSGLTGGEQFF.

The chain employs TRBV30 and TRBJ2-2, with D tentatively TRBD1 (6 bases). Germline V gene sequence: CDR1 GTSNPN, CDR2 SVGIG (reference sequence). This CDR3 region has 14 residues. The V end lost 8 bases, the J end lost 5 bases, and 18 bases lay between the germline ends. The CDR3 protein is CATRTARGTGELFF. For the CDR3, the DNA is TGTGCCACCCGGACAGCGAGAGGTACCGGGGAGCTGTTTTTT. Supplemented by reference TRBV30 and TRBJ2-2, the full variable domain reads SQTIHQWPATLVQPVGSPLSLECTVEGTSNPNLYWYRQAAGRGLQLLFYSVGIGQISSEVPQNLSASRPQDRQFILSSKKLLLSDSGFYLCATRTARGTGELFFGEGSRLTVL.

The chain has TRBV5-1 and TRBJ1-1; 12 bases map to TRBD1. V shed 0 bases and J 0 bases; nucleotides not matched to a gene: 0. Germline V gene sequence: CDR1 SGHRS, CDR2 YFSETQ. The CDR3 extends over 16 amino acids. CDR3 sequence (DNA): TGCGCCAGCAGCTTGGGGGACAGGGGGCTGAACACTGAAGCTTTCTTT. Its protein is CASSLGDRGLNTEAFF.

About this clone: One end of the junction does not line up with germline, which may come from a read error. V gene TRBV19 combines with J gene TRBJ2-7; D possibly corresponds to TRBD1 (6 bases). The CDR3 has 11 amino acids. CDR1 is LNHDA, CDR2 SQIVND, per germline (reference sequence). The CDR3 loop is CVSRGFYEQYF. CDR3 bases: TGTGTCAGTAGGGGGTTCTACGAGCAGTACTTC.

This clone was found a few times. The chain employs TRBV6-5 and TRBJ1-5, with 7 bases lining up with TRBD1. Germline V gene lookup returns CDR1 MNHEY and CDR2 SVGAGI. J lost 3 bases, V lost 6 bases, and 2 bases had no gene match. The CDR3 sequence is 13 residues long. CDR3 DNA: TGTGCCAGCAGGACAGGGACCAATCAGCCCCAGCATTTT. Residues: CASRTGTNQPQHF.